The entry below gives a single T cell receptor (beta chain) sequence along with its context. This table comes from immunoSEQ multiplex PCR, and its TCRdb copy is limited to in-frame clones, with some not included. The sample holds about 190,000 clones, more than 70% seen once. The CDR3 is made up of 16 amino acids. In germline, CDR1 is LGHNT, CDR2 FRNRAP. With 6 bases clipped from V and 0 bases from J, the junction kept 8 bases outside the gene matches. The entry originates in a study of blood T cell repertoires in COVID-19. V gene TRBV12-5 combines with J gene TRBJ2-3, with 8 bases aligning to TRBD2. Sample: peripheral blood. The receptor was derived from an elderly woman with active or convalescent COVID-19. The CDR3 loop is CASGPGASGSTDTQYF. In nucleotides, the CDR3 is TGTGCTAGTGGCCCGGGAGCTAGCGGGAGCACAGATACGCAGTATTTT.